This T cell receptor beta chain was documented in a study of CD4 T cells in relation to SARS-CoV-2 and coronaviruses. TCRdb's copy holds only in-frame clones and misses some; the assay was immunoSEQ multiplex PCR. Of roughly 21,000 clones in the sample, roughly four fifths were seen once. Germline V gene lookup returns CDR1 MGHRA and CDR2 YSYEKL. With V trimmed by 1 base and J by 4 bases, 3 bases remained unmatched. The CDR3 contains 14 residues. About this clone: The antigen remains undetermined.

CD4+ T cells from unexposed donors were obtained before the COVID-19 pandemic (2011-2018). The cells were cultured for under twelve days before CD4+ T cells were isolated. Sequencing was performed on CD4+ T cells from PBMCs, cultured in vitro. The chain has TRBV4-1 and TRBJ2-7; 8 nucleotides agree with TRBD2. The sequence was obtained from a human donor in good health. The CDR3 DNA sequence: TGCGCCAGCAGCCAAGGACTAGCGCGATACGAGCAGTACTTC. Its translation: CASSQGLARYEQYF.